This T cell receptor (beta chain) was captured in a study of blood T cells in healthy people across ages. Extracted total RNA amounted to at least 5.5 micrograms for each sample. This clonotype was detected only a few times. Alongside a J-beta primer mix, a sample-barcoded 5' primer served in a second PCR lasting 7 to 11 cycles. All cDNA molecules were each tagged by a template-switch adaptor with 12 random nucleotides. TCRdb re-called the 5' RACE reads through MiXCR, storing one row per CDR3 protein. This sample has more than 900,000 distinct CDR3 sequences, with under 30% found just once. Germline V gene data show CDR1 as SGHDN and CDR2 as FVKESK. The CDR3 extends over 15 amino acids. Trimming removed 5 bases at V and 3 bases at J, with 17 bases between. These same data were also listed under a study on T cells of mothers and their children.

Specimen: blood. The rearrangement uses TRBV14 and TRBJ2-7; TRBD1 might be the D (5 bases). The receptor's source is a girl under 10 years old in good health. CDR3 DNA: TGTGCCAGCAGCGCCTTGGTAGGCCAGGGCTACGAGCAGTACTTC. Translated, it gives CASSALVGQGYEQYF. Supplemented by reference TRBV14 and TRBJ2-7, the full variable domain reads EAGVTQFPSHSVIEKGQTVTLRCDPISGHDNLYWYRRVMGKEIKFLLHFVKESKQDESGMPNNRFLAERTGGTYSTLKVQPAELEDSGVYFCASSALVGQGYEQYFGPGTRLTVT.